This T cell receptor (beta chain) stems from a study of T cell responses to AZD1222 COVID-19 vaccine. The CDR3 sequence is 15 residues long. CDR1 and CDR2 from the germline V gene are MDHEN and SYDVKM. V shed 1 base and J 7 bases; nucleotides not matched to a gene: 6. General observations from the study: Donors skewed white British and female; clonal diversity was possibly underestimated. Unmutated variant regions are reportedly the target of nearly half of TCRs that are spike-specific. Spike-wide vaccine-associated CD4 TCRs dominated at 160-218 and 743-854. Scientists sampled the repertoires only once the peak T cell response had passed.

In regard to this clone: Antigen unknown.

The protocol was immunoSEQ multiplex PCR, while the TCRdb copy is restricted to in-frame clones and leaves out a portion. This sample has about 130,000 clones, with approximately 90% found just once. The clonotype comes from an adult in good health. The gene calls are TRBV28 and TRBJ1-4; the match to TRBD1 covers 7 bases. The material was peripheral blood, obtained on day 0 of AZD1222 vaccination. This CDR3 is CASSLFEGASEKLFF. The CDR3 DNA follows: TGTGCCAGCAGTTTATTTGAGGGGGCATCTGAAAAACTGTTTTTT.